This paragraph reports one TCR beta chain. Its antigen is unknown. One end of the junction does not line up with germline, which may come from a read error. The data belong to a study of blood T cells in healthy people across ages. General study results and limits: In the absence of known donor CMV status, changes in expanded clonotypes were possibly confounded.

The CDR3 totals 13 residues. The germline CDR1 and CDR2 sequences are MNHEY and SVGAGI. A second PCR, run for about 7 to 12 cycles, used a sample-barcoded 5' primer plus a J-beta primer mix. TCRdb re-analysed the 5' RACE reads in MiXCR, keeping a single row per CDR3 protein. The sample holds 1.8 million or so distinct CDR3 sequences; approximately 40% are singletons and the top ten take roughly 24%. The TCR comes from a human donor in good health. Sample: blood. This rearrangement joins TRBV6-5 to TRBJ1-2; tentative D call: TRBD1 (5 bases). In DNA form, the CDR3 reads TGTGTCAGCAGTTACCCCGGGACGGTTGGCTACACCTTC. It codes for CVSSYPGTVGYTF.